This TCR beta chain was recovered during a study of identical twins (dated by TCRdb to about 2016). As for the study more broadly: The study deep-sequenced TCR alpha and beta repertoires from monozygotic twins, unrelated adults of various ages and cord blood to test whether fetal clonotypes persist. To rule out contamination, the twin experiments were replicated at different times with different library preparation protocols.

This clonotype was recorded many times. This clone's antigen is unknown. It has no much larger one-base neighbor in the sample; base qualities were not kept. Only healthy Caucasian donors were included. Miltenyi CD45RO+ enrichment and human naive T-cell isolation kits were used to isolate memory (CD45RO+) and naive T cells from PBMC. Reading the germline V gene gives CDR1 KGHDR and CDR2 SFDVKD. The CDR3 goes from the cysteine to the phenylalanine over 14 residues. This entry keeps only the CDR3 DNA: 42 bases, framed from base 1. V loses 5 bases of germline sequence and J loses 0 bases, and the interval between the two ends is 7 bases. Receptors were amplified or captured by 5' RACE. Instrument on record: Illumina HiSeq 2000. Template switching added a universal primer binding site, and the final cDNA carried a unique molecular identifier that allowed TCR cDNA molecules to be counted accurately. First-strand cDNA for TCR alpha and beta chains was synthesized from specific primers in the conserved constant-segment region. To control for contamination, each cDNA library was double barcoded with a SMART-Mk sample barcode plus Illumina barcodes. TruSeq adapter sequences along with Illumina sample barcodes were introduced in two successive PCR steps. The TCR alpha and beta cDNA libraries were sequenced on the Illumina HiSeq platform using custom primers. For the original study's pipeline: MiGEC processed the raw reads to extract unique molecular identifiers, while MiXCR was used to determine the CDR3 positions. Recombination models were inferred per individual with the repgenHMM and IGoR tools using an EM algorithm. Shared clonotypes were analyzed with the tcR package in R, and sharing was normalized by the product of cloneset sizes. To study raw recombination without the effects of thymic and clonal selection, out-of-frame nonproductive sequences were analyzed. Using fastp at Q25 and MiXCR, TCRdb reprocessed the public reads and kept productive beta chains. One record per CDR3 amino acid sequence lists the most common genes and DNA. TCRdb's processing, not the authors', yielded these V and J calls. The sample profile shows approximately 140,000 distinct CDR3 sequences; roughly 3.3% of them were found once. The ten top clones hold 8% to 8.5% of the sample.

The investigation overall reported the following: Excess twin sharing in beta out-of-frame sequences was weaker because fewer shared sequences lowered the signal-to-noise ratio. Invariant T cells such as MAIT and iNKT could partly confound zero-insertion analyses, though diverse VJ usage argued against this for most clonotypes. Compared with coincidental sharing between unrelated individuals, an excess of low generation-probability sequences was observed among out-of-frame TCR alpha sequences shared between twins. Abundant cord blood beta clonotypes had fewer insertions, young adult naive repertoires showed a similar but weaker trend, and memory repertoires showed no such trend. Because the same donors could not be followed over many years, the conclusions depended on cross-sectional statistical analysis. In monozygotic twins, recombination models systematically underestimated out-of-frame TCR alpha sharing, but the models matched the sharing seen between unrelated individuals.

The receptor was derived from a man younger than 35 in good health. The chain employs TRBV24-1 and TRBJ1-5; no confident D gene assignment can be made. The sequenced sample was memory T cells sorted from blood. The cell subset or site label here, explained by the study, means: CD45RO+ enriched T cells. The DNA sequence reads TGTGCCACCAGTGGAGAGTATAGCAATCAGCCCCAGCATTTT. This translates into CATSGEYSNQPQHF.